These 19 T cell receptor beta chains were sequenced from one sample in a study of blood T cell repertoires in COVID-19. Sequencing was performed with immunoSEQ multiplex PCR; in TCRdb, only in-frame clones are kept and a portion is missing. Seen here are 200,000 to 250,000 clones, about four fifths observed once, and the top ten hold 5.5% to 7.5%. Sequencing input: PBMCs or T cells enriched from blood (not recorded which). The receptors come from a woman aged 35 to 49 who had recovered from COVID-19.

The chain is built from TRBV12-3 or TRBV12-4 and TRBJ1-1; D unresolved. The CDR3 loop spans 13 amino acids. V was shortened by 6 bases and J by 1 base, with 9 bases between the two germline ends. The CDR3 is CASRRSPNTEAFF. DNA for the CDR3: TGTGCCAGCAGGCGATCACCGAACACTGAAGCTTTCTTT.

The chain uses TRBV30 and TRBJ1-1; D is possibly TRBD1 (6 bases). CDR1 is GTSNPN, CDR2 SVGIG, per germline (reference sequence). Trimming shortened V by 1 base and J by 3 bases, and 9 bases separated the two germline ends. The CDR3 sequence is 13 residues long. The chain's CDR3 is CAWSADRHTEAFF. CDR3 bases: TGTGCCTGGAGTGCCGACAGGCACACTGAAGCTTTCTTT.

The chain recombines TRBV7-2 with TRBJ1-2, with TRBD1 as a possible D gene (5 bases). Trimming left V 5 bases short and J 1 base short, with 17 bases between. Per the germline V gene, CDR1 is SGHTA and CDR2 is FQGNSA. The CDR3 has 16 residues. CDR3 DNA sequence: TGTGCCAGCAGCCCTTGGCCAAGGGGCAGTAACTATGGCTACACCTTC. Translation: CASSPWPRGSNYGYTF.

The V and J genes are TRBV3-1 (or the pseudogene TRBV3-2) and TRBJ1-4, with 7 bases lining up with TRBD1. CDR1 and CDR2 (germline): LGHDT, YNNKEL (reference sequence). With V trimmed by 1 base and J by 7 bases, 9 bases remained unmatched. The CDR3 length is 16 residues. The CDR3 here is CASSQGAGGRGEKLFF. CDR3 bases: TGTGCCAGCAGCCAAGGAGCAGGGGGACGCGGTGAAAAACTGTTTTTT.

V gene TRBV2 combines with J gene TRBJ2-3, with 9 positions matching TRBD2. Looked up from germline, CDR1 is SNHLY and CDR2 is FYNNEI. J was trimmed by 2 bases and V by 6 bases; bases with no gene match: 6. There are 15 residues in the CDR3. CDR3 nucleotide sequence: TGTGCCAGCAGGGTTACTAGCGGGCCCACAGATACGCAGTATTTT. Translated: CASRVTSGPTDTQYF.

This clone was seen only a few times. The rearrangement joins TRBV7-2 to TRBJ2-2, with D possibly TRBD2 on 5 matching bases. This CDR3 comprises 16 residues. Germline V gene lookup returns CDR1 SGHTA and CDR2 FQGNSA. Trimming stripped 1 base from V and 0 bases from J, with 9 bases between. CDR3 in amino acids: CASSLESRANTGELFF. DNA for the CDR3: TGTGCCAGCAGCTTAGAATCGCGGGCGAACACCGGGGAGCTGTTTTTT.

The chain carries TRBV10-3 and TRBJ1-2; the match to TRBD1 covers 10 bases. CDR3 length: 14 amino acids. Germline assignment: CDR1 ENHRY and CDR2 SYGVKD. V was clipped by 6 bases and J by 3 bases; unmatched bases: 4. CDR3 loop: CAIRTGGKDYGYTF. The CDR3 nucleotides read TGTGCCATCAGGACAGGGGGCAAGGACTATGGCTACACCTTC.

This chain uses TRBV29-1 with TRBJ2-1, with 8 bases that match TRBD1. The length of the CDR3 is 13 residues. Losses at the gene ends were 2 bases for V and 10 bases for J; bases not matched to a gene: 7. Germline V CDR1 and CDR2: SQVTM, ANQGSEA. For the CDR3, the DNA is TGCAGCGTTGAACTGTGGCAGGGGGCCGAGCAGTTCTTC. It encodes CSVELWQGAEQFF.

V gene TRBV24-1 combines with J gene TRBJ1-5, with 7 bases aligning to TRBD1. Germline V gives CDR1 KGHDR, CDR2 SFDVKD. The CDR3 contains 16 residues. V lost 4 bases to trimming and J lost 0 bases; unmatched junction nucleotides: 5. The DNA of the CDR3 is TGTGCCACCAGTGACGATGACAGGGATAGCAATCAGCCCCAGCATTTT. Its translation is CATSDDDRDSNQPQHF.

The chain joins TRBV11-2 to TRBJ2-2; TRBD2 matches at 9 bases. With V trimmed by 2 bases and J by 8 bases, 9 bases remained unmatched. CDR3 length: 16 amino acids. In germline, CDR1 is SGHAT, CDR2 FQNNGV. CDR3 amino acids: CASSLSSGSLRGELFF. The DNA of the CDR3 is TGTGCCAGCAGCTTAAGTAGCGGGAGCCTCAGGGGGGAGCTGTTTTTT.

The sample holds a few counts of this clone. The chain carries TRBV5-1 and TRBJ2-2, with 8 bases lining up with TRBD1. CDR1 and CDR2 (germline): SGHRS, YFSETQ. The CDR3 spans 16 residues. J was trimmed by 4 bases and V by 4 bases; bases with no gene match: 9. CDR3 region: CASSTYRGSGTGELFF. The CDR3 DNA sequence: TGCGCCAGCAGCACCTACAGGGGGTCGGGCACCGGGGAGCTGTTTTTT.

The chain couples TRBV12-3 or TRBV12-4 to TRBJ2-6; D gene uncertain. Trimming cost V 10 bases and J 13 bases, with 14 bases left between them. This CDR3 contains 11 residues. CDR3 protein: CATRLFEVLTF. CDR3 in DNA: TGTGCCACCAGGCTCTTTGAGGTCCTGACTTTC.

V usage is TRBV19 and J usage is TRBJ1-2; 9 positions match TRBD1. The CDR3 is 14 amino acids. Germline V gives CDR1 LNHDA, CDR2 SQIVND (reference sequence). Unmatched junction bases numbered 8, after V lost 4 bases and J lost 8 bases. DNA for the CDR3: TGTGCCAGTAGTACCCGGGACAGGGTGGGAGGCTACACCTTC. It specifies CASSTRDRVGGYTF.

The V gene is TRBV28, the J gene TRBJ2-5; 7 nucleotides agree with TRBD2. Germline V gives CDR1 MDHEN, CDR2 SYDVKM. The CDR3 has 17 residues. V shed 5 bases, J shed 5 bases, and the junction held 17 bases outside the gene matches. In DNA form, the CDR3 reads TGTGCCAGCAGTCCCGGCGGACTAGTCTCCTGGGTGGAGACCCAGTACTTC. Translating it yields CASSPGGLVSWVETQYF.

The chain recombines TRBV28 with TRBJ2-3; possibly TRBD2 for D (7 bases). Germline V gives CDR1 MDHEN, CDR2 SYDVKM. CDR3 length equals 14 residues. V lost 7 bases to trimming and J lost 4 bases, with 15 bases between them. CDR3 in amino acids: CASNGGGGADTQYF. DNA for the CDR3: TGTGCCAGCAACGGCGGAGGGGGGGCAGATACGCAGTATTTT.

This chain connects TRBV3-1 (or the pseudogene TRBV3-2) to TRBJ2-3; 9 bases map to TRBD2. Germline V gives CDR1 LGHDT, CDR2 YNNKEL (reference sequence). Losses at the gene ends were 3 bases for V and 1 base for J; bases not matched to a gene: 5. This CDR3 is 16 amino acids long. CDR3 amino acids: CASSQSGRSGTDTQYF. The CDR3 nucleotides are TGTGCCAGCAGCCAGAGCGGGAGGAGTGGCACAGATACGCAGTATTTT.

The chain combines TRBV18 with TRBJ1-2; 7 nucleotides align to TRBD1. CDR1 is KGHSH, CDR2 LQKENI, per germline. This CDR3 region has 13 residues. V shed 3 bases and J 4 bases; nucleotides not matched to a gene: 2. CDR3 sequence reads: CASSPWDSYGYTF. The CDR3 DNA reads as TGTGCCAGCTCACCCTGGGACAGCTATGGCTACACCTTC.

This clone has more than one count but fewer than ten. The CDR3 DNA sequence: TGTGCCAGCAGCTCCCCCCGGCGGGAAGCGGGGCGAAATGAGCAGTTCTTC. Protein sequence: CASSSPRREAGRNEQFF. This sequence joins TRBV11-2 and TRBJ2-1, with 7 bases that match TRBD2. The CDR3 loop spans 17 amino acids. Germline values: CDR1 SGHAT, CDR2 FQNNGV. Trimming removed 4 bases from V and 7 bases from J; junction bases left unmatched: 16.

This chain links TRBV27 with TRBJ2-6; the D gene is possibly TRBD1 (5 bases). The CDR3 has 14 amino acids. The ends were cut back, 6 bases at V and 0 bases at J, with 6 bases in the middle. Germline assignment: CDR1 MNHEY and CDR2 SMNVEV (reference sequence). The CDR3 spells CASSDSSGANVLTF. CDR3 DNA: TGTGCCAGCAGCGACAGCTCTGGGGCCAACGTCCTGACTTTC.